The rows below give T cell receptor beta chains drawn from one sample of a study of cytomegalovirus exposure and HLA in healthy donors. Here immunoSEQ multiplex PCR was the method, and the copy in TCRdb shows in-frame clones only, minus some. The table shows roughly 200,000 clones, with about 86% occurring only once. Source material: PBMCs. The receptors originated from a woman aged 18 to 35 in good health and CMV-seropositive. Each CDR3 is given with its conserved first and last residue. The D gene is left open where the match is weak. A row's size may be missing; if present it is once, few, many or a size class.

j_call d_call v_call clone_size cdr3_aa cdr3_nt
TRBJ2-3 TRBD1 TRBV9 once CASSVSRQGSDTQYF TGTGCCAGCAGCGTTAGCCGACAGGGGTCAGATACGCAGTATTTT
TRBJ2-5 - TRBV13 - CASSQFGGKIGQYF TGTGCCAGCAGCCAATTCGGAGGGAAGATTGGCCAGTACTTC
TRBJ1-1 TRBD1 TRBV9 - CASSVVSQGETEAFF TGTGCCAGCAGCGTAGTGAGTCAGGGGGAAACTGAAGCTTTCTTT
TRBJ1-1 - TRBV18 - CASSKGQANTEAFF TGTGCCAGCTCAAAGGGGCAAGCTAACACTGAAGCTTTCTTT
TRBJ1-1 TRBD1 TRBV5-4 few CASTTTGDFEAFF TGTGCCAGCACTACGACAGGGGACTTTGAAGCTTTCTTT
TRBJ1-1 - TRBV2 - CASRLSGTEAFF TGTGCCAGTCGATTGAGTGGCACTGAAGCTTTCTTT
TRBJ1-1 TRBD1 TRBV7-8 - CASNSRGAQDTEAFF TGTGCCAGCAACTCCAGGGGGGCCCAGGACACTGAAGCTTTCTTT
TRBJ1-1 - TRBV9 - CASNKIQGTEAFF TGTGCCAGCAACAAAATACAGGGTACTGAAGCTTTCTTT
TRBJ2-2 - TRBV6-5 - CASRTGGGNTGELFF TGTGCCAGCAGGACGGGGGGCGGGAACACCGGGGAGCTGTTTTTT
TRBJ1-2 - TRBV7-2 - CASSPSGGYGYTF TGTGCCAGCAGCCCATCAGGAGGCTATGGCTACACCTTC
TRBJ1-6 - TRBV6-1 - CASSAEGVSYNSPLHF TGTGCCAGCAGTGCAGAAGGGGTCTCCTATAATTCACCCCTCCACTTT
TRBJ2-1 - TRBV5-6 - CASSLGGAPNEQFF TGTGCCAGCAGCTTGGGAGGAGCGCCCAATGAGCAGTTCTTC
TRBJ2-6 TRBD2 TRBV5-1 - CASSLSSGGPEANVLTF TGCGCCAGCAGCTTATCTAGCGGGGGCCCTGAGGCCAACGTCCTGACTTTC
TRBJ1-4 - TRBV11-2 - CASRLDSAVEKLFF TGTGCCAGCCGCCTTGACTCGGCGGTTGAAAAACTGTTTTTT